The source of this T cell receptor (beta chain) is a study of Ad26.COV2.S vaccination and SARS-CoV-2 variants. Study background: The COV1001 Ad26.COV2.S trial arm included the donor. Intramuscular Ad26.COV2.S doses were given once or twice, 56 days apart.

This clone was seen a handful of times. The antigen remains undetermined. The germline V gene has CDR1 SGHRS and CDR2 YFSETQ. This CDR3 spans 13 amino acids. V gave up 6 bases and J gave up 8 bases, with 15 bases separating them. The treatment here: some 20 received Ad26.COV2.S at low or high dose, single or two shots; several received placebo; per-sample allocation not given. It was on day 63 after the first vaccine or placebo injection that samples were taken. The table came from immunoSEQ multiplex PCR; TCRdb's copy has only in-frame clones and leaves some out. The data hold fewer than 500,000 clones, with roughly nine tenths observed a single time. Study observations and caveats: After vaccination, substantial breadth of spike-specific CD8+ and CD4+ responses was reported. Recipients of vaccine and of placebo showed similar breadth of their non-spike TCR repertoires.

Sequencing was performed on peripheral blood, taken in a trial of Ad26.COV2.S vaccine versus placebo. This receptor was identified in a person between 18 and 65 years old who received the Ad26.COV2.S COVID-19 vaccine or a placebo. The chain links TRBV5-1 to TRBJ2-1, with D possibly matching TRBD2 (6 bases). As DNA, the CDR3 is TGCGCCAGCAATCGACCCGGAGGGGATGAGCAGTTCTTC. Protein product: CASNRPGGDEQFF.